A selection of T cell receptor beta chains follows, all from one sample in a study of sequential checkpoint blockade in melanoma. Using immunoSEQ multiplex PCR, the repertoire was profiled, and TCRdb retains in-frame clones only, with some absent. Seen here are about 9,000 clones, roughly three fifths observed once, and the top ten hold 41%. This sample comprised CD8+ T cells sorted from blood (inferred from file names), obtained from a patient given nivolumab and ipilimumab in sequence. Receptors were obtained from a human donor with melanoma. Each CDR3 is given without its conserved first and last residue.

v_call: TRBV25-1; cdr3_aa: ASRGKGQPQH
v_call: TRBV4-1; cdr3_aa: ASSQIGRAKYNEQF
v_call: TRBV5-1; cdr3_aa: ASSLETSGGTKTQY
v_call: TRBV15; cdr3_aa: ATSVDRDGNNEQF
v_call: TRBV29-1; cdr3_aa: SVADSVSYEQY
v_call: TRBV28; cdr3_aa: ASSFLAGTDTQY
v_call: TRBV19; cdr3_aa: ASSISGRNSPLH
v_call: TRBV5-4; cdr3_aa: ASSNREYYGYT
v_call: TRBV28; cdr3_aa: ASSPGTGHTDTQY
v_call: TRBV7-2; cdr3_aa: ASSLRQGYVKAF
v_call: TRBV6-5; cdr3_aa: ASSYRTGPRNIQY
v_call: TRBV6-5; cdr3_aa: ATRGQGNTEAF
v_call: TRBV28; cdr3_aa: ASSTGTMDMEALRYQETQY
v_call: TRBV19; cdr3_aa: ASSPQGNEQY
v_call: TRBV4-2; cdr3_aa: ASSHAGNYEQY
v_call: TRBV27; cdr3_aa: ASSLRLAGSNEQF
v_call: TRBV18; cdr3_aa: ASSPEEEGRFVNEQF
v_call: TRBV6-1; cdr3_aa: ASSDGQGVEKLF
v_call: TRBV27; cdr3_aa: ASSFRTGGVGEQY
v_call: TRBV4-2; cdr3_aa: ASSQVSRTITYEQY
v_call: TRBV28; cdr3_aa: ASRSLDTYTGELF
v_call: TRBV19; cdr3_aa: ASRIGTLEAF
v_call: TRBV30; cdr3_aa: AWSNQVETQY
v_call: TRBV6-5; cdr3_aa: ASSQTEHGTQY
v_call: TRBV4-1; cdr3_aa: ASSQDALAGGHNEQF
v_call: TRBV27; cdr3_aa: ASSLLGWRDNQPQH
v_call: TRBV6-5; cdr3_aa: AVRGGYGYT
v_call: TRBV4-3; cdr3_aa: ASSQDGQGSQETQY
v_call: TRBV10-3; cdr3_aa: AVQGASSTDTQY
v_call: TRBV6-1; cdr3_aa: ASSFRGEQY
v_call: TRBV7-8; cdr3_aa: ASSYDRNSNQPQH
v_call: TRBV27; cdr3_aa: ASSLTLRNEQF
v_call: TRBV6-4; cdr3_aa: ASPTQAEYAGANVLT
v_call: TRBV7-9; cdr3_aa: ASSQESRSGRTGETQY
v_call: TRBV6-4; cdr3_aa: ASSEAANQPQH
v_call: TRBV7-2; cdr3_aa: ASSLARGLAEGYNEQF
v_call: TRBV6-5; cdr3_aa: ASSTDSDEQF
v_call: TRBV4-3; cdr3_aa: ASSPDRDSSYEQF
v_call: TRBV7-6; cdr3_aa: ASSFTTGYTGELF
v_call: TRBV30; cdr3_aa: AWRLPPGTAKQALH
v_call: TRBV27; cdr3_aa: ASSSPRGDGYT
v_call: TRBV27; cdr3_aa: ASSYRDRSYGYT
v_call: TRBV6-4; cdr3_aa: ASSGSGGDYNEQF
v_call: TRBV2; cdr3_aa: ARDDRAFRHGYT
v_call: TRBV5-6; cdr3_aa: ASSLTRSRTQY
v_call: TRBV7-9; cdr3_aa: ASSPGTGHTDTQY
v_call: TRBV7-9; cdr3_aa: ASSSSGQTFNYGYT
v_call: TRBV27; cdr3_aa: ASSFRVQGELF
v_call: TRBV4-1; cdr3_aa: ASRAGQETQY
v_call: TRBV18; cdr3_aa: ASSQGGAGANVLT
v_call: TRBV15; cdr3_aa: ATAGTGGSYNEQF
v_call: TRBV6-6; cdr3_aa: ASSYSEESYEQY
v_call: TRBV6-5; cdr3_aa: ASSYSEESYEQY
v_call: TRBV4-3; cdr3_aa: ASSQEAYRTYEQY
v_call: TRBV6-5; cdr3_aa: ASSSPGSSAWDTQY
v_call: TRBV5-1; cdr3_aa: ASSLRDRTYEQY